This T cell receptor (beta chain) was sequenced for a study of blood T cell repertoires in COVID-19. Assay: immunoSEQ multiplex PCR; the TCRdb copy retains only in-frame clones and omits some. The sample holds some 200,000 clones, 70% to 90% seen once. Germline values: CDR1 MNHEY, CDR2 SVGAGI. The CDR3 totals 13 residues. Trimming stripped 7 bases from V and 8 bases from J, with 17 bases between. This clonotype originated in a woman aged 45 to 65 with acute or convalescent COVID-19. Sequenced material: peripheral blood. The chain links TRBV6-5 to TRBJ1-2, with no clear D. CDR3 sequence reads: CASKQPGTQGYTF. CDR3 DNA: TGTGCCAGCAAACAGCCAGGAACGCAGGGCTACACCTTC.